The 28 T cell receptor beta chains below come from one sample, sequenced in a study of T cells in Graves' hyperthyroidism and ophthalmopathy. Using RNA transcripts as the source, TCR beta CDR3 regions were amplified. Primed by the HTBI set, a first-round RT-PCR was run on the TCR CDR3. A single record per CDR3 protein comes from TCRdb applying MiXCR to the multiplex PCR reads. The sample shows 300,000 to 450,000 distinct CDR3 sequences, roughly a sixth of them seen only once. The sample comprised blood. Receptors were obtained from a woman aged 30 to 39 with Graves' hyperthyroidism that later progressed to Graves' ophthalmopathy.

This clonotype was seen many times. The V gene is TRBV6-1, the J gene TRBJ1-1; perhaps TRBD1 as D (6 bases). The V gene's germline CDR1 is MNHNS and CDR2 SASEGT. CDR3 length equals 16 residues. Trimming cost V 5 bases and J 4 bases, with 20 bases left between them. This CDR3 is CASSYAYREGSTEAFF. The DNA for the CDR3 is TGTGCCAGCAGTTATGCCTACAGGGAAGGGAGCACTGAAGCTTTCTTT.

The sample holds many counts of this clonotype. The gene calls are TRBV28 and TRBJ1-5; a possible D gene is TRBD1 (6 bases). This CDR3 spans 15 amino acids. The germline CDR1 and CDR2 sequences are MDHEN and SYDVKM. V shed 3 bases and J shed 7 bases, with 16 bases lying between them. The CDR3, as DNA: TGTGCCAGCAGTTTGGGGGCAGGCGCGGGCCAGCCCCAGCATTTT. Its protein is CASSLGAGAGQPQHF.

This clonotype was seen at least ten times. The chain recombines TRBV19 with TRBJ1-2; D is possibly TRBD1 (5 bases). Deletions cut 6 bases from V and 2 bases from J, with 16 bases between. Germline assignment: CDR1 LNHDA and CDR2 SQIVND (reference sequence). The CDR3 runs to 15 residues. The chain's CDR3 is CASSQQEAQNYGYTF. Written as DNA, the CDR3 is TGTGCCAGTAGCCAACAGGAGGCCCAAAACTATGGCTACACCTTC. Full variable domain (outside the CDR3, taken from reference TRBV19 and TRBJ1-2): DGGITQSPKYLFRKEGQNVTLSCEQNLNHDAMYWYRQDPGQGLRLIYYSQIVNDFQKGDIAEGYSVSREKKESFPLTVTSAQKNPTAFYLCASSQQEAQNYGYTFGSGTRLTVV.

This clonotype was seen at least ten times. The chain carries TRBV3-1 and TRBJ2-7; D tentatively fits TRBD1 or TRBD2 (5 bases each). This CDR3 region has 13 residues. CDR1 LGHDT and CDR2 YNNKEL come from the germline V gene (reference sequence). V was pared by 10 bases and J by 1 base, with 14 bases between. The CDR3 loop reads CATARGGSYEQYF. The CDR3 DNA reads TGTGCCACCGCCCGTGGGGGATCCTACGAGCAGTACTTC.

The J gene is TRBJ1-3, the V gene TRBV27; tentatively, D is TRBD1 (6 bases). This CDR3 spans 17 amino acids. V lost 4 bases and J lost 0, with 16 bases in between. Germline CDR1 reads MNHEY; CDR2 reads SMNVEV (reference sequence). The CDR3 loop reads CASSWGQGPYSGNTIYF. The CDR3 region has the DNA TGTGCCAGCAGTTGGGGCCAGGGGCCCTACTCTGGAAACACCATATATTTT.

V usage is TRBV5-1 and J usage is TRBJ2-7; no clear D gene. This CDR3 is built from 14 residues. The germline CDR1 and CDR2 sequences are SGHRS and YFSETQ. Trimming shortened V by 3 bases and J by 3 bases, and 13 bases separated the two germline ends. The CDR3 DNA is TGCGCCAGCAGCTCTTCCGGCCCAGGCTACGAGCAGTACTTC. The encoded protein is CASSSSGPGYEQYF.

The genes are TRBV18 and TRBJ1-3, with 8 nucleotides matching TRBD1. The V segment lost 2 bases and the J segment 0 bases; nucleotides outside the gene matches: 6. This CDR3 has 17 residues. Germline V lookup: CDR1 KGHSH, CDR2 LQKENI. CDR3 nucleotides: TGTGCCAGCTCACCATTGAGGGACAGGAGCTCTGGAAACACCATATATTTT. Its protein product is CASSPLRDRSSGNTIYF.

In the case of this clonotype: Given a much more abundant clone one base away, this may be a read error. This likely comes from a read error, as the CDR3 has no conserved phenylalanine or tryptophan at its end. The gene calls are TRBV6-2 or TRBV6-3 and TRBJ2-7; 11 nucleotides match TRBD2. The ends lost 8 bases at V and 3 bases at J; junction bases unmatched: 3. From germline, CDR1 is MNHEY and CDR2 SVGEGT. The CDR3 is made up of 13 amino acids. The CDR3, as DNA: TGTGCCAGCGCCGGGACTAGCGGCTACGAGCAGTACCTC. This codes for CASAGTSGYEQYL.

V is TRBV2 and J is TRBJ2-5; 12 bases align to TRBD2. Germline CDR1 is SNHLY and CDR2 is FYNNEI. The V gene end was trimmed by 4 bases and the J gene end by 5 bases; junction bases not matched to a gene: 5. The CDR3 extends over 15 amino acids. The CDR3 bases are TGTGCCAGCAGTGCGACTAGCGGGAGAGGGGAGACCCAGTACTTC. This sequence encodes CASSATSGRGETQYF.

This clonotype was found many times. The chain joins TRBV20-1 to TRBJ2-2; a possible D gene is TRBD2 (6 bases). Per the germline V gene, CDR1 is DFQATT and CDR2 is SNEGSKA (reference sequence). V shed 3 bases and J shed 1 base, with 15 bases lying between them. CDR3 length: 16 residues. The CDR3 spells CSASPSADLNTGELFF. As DNA, the CDR3 is TGCAGTGCTAGTCCTAGCGCTGATTTGAACACCGGGGAGCTGTTTTTT.

In its sample, this clonotype was seen many times. This rearrangement joins TRBV19 to TRBJ1-6; no clear D gene. Germline-derived CDR1 and CDR2 are LNHDA and SQIVND (reference sequence). The V end was cut by 5 bases, the J end by 12 bases, with 8 bases between. This CDR3 is 11 amino acids long. The CDR3, as DNA: TGTGCCAGTAGTGCTCCGGGACCCCTCCACTTT. Protein product: CASSAPGPLHF.

As regards this clonotype: A much larger clone differs by one base, so this may be a read error. The chain recombines TRBV2 with TRBJ1-1; D is unresolved. The CDR3 extends over 12 amino acids. Germline values: CDR1 SNHLY, CDR2 FYNNEI. The CDR3: CASSEQNTEASF. The CDR3 DNA sequence: TGTGCCAGCAGTGAACAGAACACTGAAGCTTCCTTT.

In this sample, this clonotype turned up many times. This sequence joins TRBV11-2 and TRBJ2-1, with unresolved D. V was cut by 3 bases and J by 10 bases, with 7 bases left in between. Germline CDR1 reads SGHAT; CDR2 reads FQNNGV. This CDR3 is 11 amino acids long. CDR3 loop: CASSLGREQFF. As DNA, the CDR3 is TGTGCCAGCAGCTTGGGCCGCGAGCAGTTCTTC.

This clonotype came up many times. The rearrangement uses TRBV28 and TRBJ1-2, with a tentative D call TRBD1 (5 bases). The V end lost 10 bases, the J end lost 6 bases, and 18 bases lay between the germline ends. CDR1 is MDHEN, CDR2 SYDVKM, per germline. The CDR3 has 13 amino acids. The CDR3 DNA reads TGTGCCACCCCTATCGCAGGGAGGGATGGCTACACCTTC. This translates into CATPIAGRDGYTF.

In its sample, this clonotype was seen a few times. Compared with germline, one end of the junction differs, possibly owing to a read error. V and J are TRBV7-9 and TRBJ2-7; TRBD1 or TRBD2 may be the D gene (5 bases each). The germline V gene encodes CDR1 SEHNR and CDR2 FQNEAQ (reference sequence). The CDR3 sequence is 15 residues long. The CDR3: CASSSPGRPSYGQYF. The CDR3 DNA is TGTGCCAGCAGCTCCCCGGGACGACCCTCCTACGGGCAGTACTTC.

As to this clonotype: The germline gene is not matched at one end of the junction; a read error may be the cause. V gene TRBV27 combines with J gene TRBJ2-2, with 8 nucleotides matching TRBD1. The CDR3 is 14 amino acids. Germline CDR1 is MNHEY and CDR2 is SMNVEV (reference sequence). The CDR3 nucleotides read TGTGCCGGCAGTTCAGGGGGCGGCACCGGGGAGCTGTTTTTT. Its protein product is CAGSSGGGTGELFF.

V usage is TRBV6-1 and J usage is TRBJ2-1; 10 positions agree with TRBD2. V lost 6 bases and J lost 7; bases outside the gene matches: 6. Germline values: CDR1 MNHNS, CDR2 SASEGT. The CDR3 contains 14 residues. CDR3 DNA sequence: TGTGCCAGCAGAGCCGGGACTAGCGAAAATGAGCAGTTCTTC. Translated, it gives CASRAGTSENEQFF.

This clonotype was counted many times. The rearrangement links TRBV20-1 to TRBJ1-1; no firm D call. The CDR3 consists of 16 residues. CDR1 is DFQATT and CDR2 is SNEGSKA in the germline V gene (reference sequence). V was shortened by 3 bases and J by 1 base, with 18 bases between the two germline ends. For the CDR3, the DNA is TGCAGTGCTAGGGTGTGGAACTTGGAATCGAACACTGAAGCTTTCTTT. It codes for CSARVWNLESNTEAFF.

Ten or more counts support this clonotype. The rearrangement uses TRBV11-2 and TRBJ2-7; 11 bases agree with TRBD2. Losses at the gene ends were 1 base for V and 1 base for J; bases not matched to a gene: 3. From germline, CDR1 is SGHAT and CDR2 FQNNGV. The CDR3 loop spans 16 amino acids. The CDR3 sequence: CASSLALAGVSYEQYF. CDR3 in DNA: TGTGCCAGCAGCTTAGCACTAGCGGGAGTTTCCTACGAGCAGTACTTC.

The chain employs TRBV6-1 and TRBJ2-7; D is perhaps TRBD2 (5 bases). Trimming removed 1 base at V and 7 bases at J, with 17 bases between. The CDR3 is 15 residues long. CDR1 and CDR2 (germline): MNHNS, SASEGT. The CDR3 DNA reads TGTGCCAGCAGTGAAGGAGCGGTCGGGCTTGGAGAGCAGTACTTC. It encodes CASSEGAVGLGEQYF.

CDR3 DNA sequence: TGCAGTGCCATCGGGGGGGCGACAGATACGCAGTATTTT. This encodes CSAIGGATDTQYF. The gene calls are TRBV20-1 and TRBJ2-3; 8 bases map to TRBD2. Germline loops: CDR1 DFQATT, CDR2 SNEGSKA (reference sequence). This CDR3 is 13 amino acids long. V shed 6 bases, J shed 3 bases, and the junction held 5 bases outside the gene matches.

This clonotype has at least ten counts. The chain joins TRBV13 to TRBJ2-7; 12 nucleotides align to TRBD2. This CDR3 is built from 17 residues. V shed 3 bases, J shed 1 base, and the junction held 7 bases outside the gene matches. Germline CDR1 reads PRHDT; CDR2 reads FYEKMQ (reference sequence). The CDR3 sequence: CASSFTRTSGISYEQYF. CDR3 DNA: TGTGCCAGCAGCTTCACCCGGACTAGCGGGATTTCCTACGAGCAGTACTTC.

This clonotype was picked up many times. J is TRBJ2-7 and V is TRBV6-5; weak D call: TRBD2 (6 bases). The length of the CDR3 is 16 residues. V was pared by 2 bases and J by 0 bases, with 14 bases between. From germline, CDR1 is MNHEY and CDR2 SVGAGI. The CDR3: CASSYGGTGSSYEQYF. The CDR3 nucleotides read TGTGCCAGCAGTTACGGCGGGACGGGAAGCTCCTACGAGCAGTACTTC.

In this sample, this clonotype turned up many times. This chain joins TRBV27 and TRBJ1-2; D is possibly TRBD1 (5 bases). Germline lookup yields CDR1 MNHEY and CDR2 SMNVEV (reference sequence). V gave up 1 base and J gave up 7 bases, with 16 bases separating them. The CDR3 totals 15 residues. The DNA for the CDR3 is TGTGCCAGCAGTTTATGGGACGGGAATGTACTTGGCTACACCTTC. It codes for CASSLWDGNVLGYTF.

The chain has TRBV7-2 and TRBJ1-1; 7 bases fit TRBD1. This CDR3 has 16 residues. CDR1 is SGHTA and CDR2 is FQGNSA in the germline V gene. V was clipped by 6 bases and J by 8 bases; unmatched bases: 18. CDR3 nucleotide sequence: TGTGCCAGCAGGACCCGCAGCTCTACAGGGGCTCCCGAAGCTTTCTTT. As protein: CASRTRSSTGAPEAFF.

For this clonotype: A much more abundant neighbour one base away suggests this may be a read error. The rearrangement links TRBV7-9 to TRBJ2-2; TRBD2 agrees at 12 bases. CDR1 is SEHNR, CDR2 FQNEAQ, per germline (reference sequence). This CDR3 comprises 16 residues. The CDR3 loop is CASRPTSGRSTGEQFF. CDR3 DNA sequence: TGTGCCAGCAGGCCAACTAGCGGGAGGAGCACCGGGGAGCAGTTTTTT.

This rearrangement joins TRBV19 to TRBJ2-5; D tentatively fits TRBD1 or TRBD2 (5 bases each). The CDR3 consists of 13 residues. The germline gives CDR1 LNHDA, CDR2 SQIVND (reference sequence). V lost 6 bases, J lost 5 bases, and 13 bases lay in between. The CDR3 DNA follows: TGTGCCAGTAGCGGGACCCGTGGGGAGACCCAGTACTTC. This translates into CASSGTRGETQYF.

This chain uses TRBV18 with TRBJ2-4; no definite D call. CDR3 size: 14 residues. Germline V lookup: CDR1 KGHSH, CDR2 LQKENI. V lost 3 bases and J 5 bases, leaving 11 bases between the germline ends. The CDR3 reads CASSPMGSQNIQYF. CDR3 nucleotide sequence: TGTGCCAGCTCACCCATGGGATCGCAAAACATTCAGTACTTC. The whole variable domain, filled in from reference TRBV18 and TRBJ2-4, reads NAGVMQNPRHLVRRRGQEARLRCSPMKGHSHVYWYRQLPEEGLKFMVYLQKENIIDESGMPKERFSAEFPKEGPSILRIQQVVRGDSAAYFCASSPMGSQNIQYFGAGTRLSVL.